The 14 T cell receptor beta chains in this list originate from one sample, sequenced in a study of T cell responses to AZD1222 COVID-19 vaccine. Some clones are missing from TCRdb's copy, which holds only in-frame ones; the method was immunoSEQ multiplex PCR. Of some 280,000 clones listed, almost 95% are singletons. This material consisted of peripheral blood, taken 28 days after the second AZD1222 dose. Receptor source: an adult who received the AZD1222 COVID-19 vaccine.

This chain joins TRBV3-1 (or the pseudogene TRBV3-2) and TRBJ1-6, with D hard to call. V was clipped by 0 bases and J by 2 bases, with 5 bases between them. Germline CDR1 and CDR2: LGHDT and YNNKEL (reference sequence). The CDR3 has 15 amino acids. The CDR3 spells CASSQEIPYNSPLHF. The CDR3 bases are TGTGCCAGCAGCCAAGAGATCCCCTATAATTCACCCCTCCACTTT.

The rearrangement uses TRBV19 and TRBJ2-3; no reliable D call. CDR1 and CDR2 (germline): LNHDA, SQIVND (reference sequence). This CDR3 region has 13 residues. With 4 bases removed from V and 4 bases from J, the gap between germline ends came to 9 bases. CDR3 sequence (DNA): TGTGCCAGTAGTAAGACCGTCCCAGATACGCAGTATTTT. It encodes CASSKTVPDTQYF.

The V gene is TRBV7-8, the J gene TRBJ1-1; a possible D gene is TRBD1 (5 bases). Germline V gene lookup returns CDR1 SGHVS and CDR2 FQNEAQ. Trimming took off 1 base at V and 5 bases at J, with 17 bases between the two ends. The CDR3 length is 16 residues. The CDR3, as DNA: TGTGCCAGCAGCTTAGTTCTGGGCCAGGGTGTTACTGAAGCTTTCTTT. Encoded protein: CASSLVLGQGVTEAFF.

This clone was picked up a small number of times. The rearrangement joins TRBV7-2 to TRBJ2-3; D is unresolved. Per the germline V gene, CDR1 is SGHTA and CDR2 is FQGNSA. Between the trimmed V and J ends, which lost 1 base and 3 bases, there was a span of 14 bases. The CDR3 runs to 16 residues. CDR3: CASSLGALGPTDTQYF. DNA of the CDR3: TGTGCCAGCAGCTTAGGGGCTTTAGGGCCAACAGATACGCAGTATTTT.

The chain joins TRBV2 to TRBJ1-4; D is unresolved. Trimming pared 7 bases from V and 7 bases from J, leaving 13 bases between. The CDR3 runs 13 residues. From germline, CDR1 is SNHLY and CDR2 FYNNEI. CDR3 amino acids: CASIVGKGEKLFF. The CDR3 bases are TGTGCCAGCATCGTGGGAAAGGGTGAAAAACTGTTTTTT.

This chain links TRBV19 with TRBJ2-1; D gene ambiguous. This CDR3 is 14 amino acids long. The germline V gene encodes CDR1 LNHDA and CDR2 SQIVND (reference sequence). V lost 6 bases and J 0 bases, leaving 9 bases between the germline ends. The CDR3 loop is CASRGITSYNEQFF. The CDR3 DNA sequence: TGTGCCAGTAGAGGGATTACCTCCTACAATGAGCAGTTCTTC.

J is TRBJ1-4 and V is TRBV12-3 or TRBV12-4; D remains ambiguous. CDR3 length: 13 amino acids. Trimming shortened V by 2 bases and J by 5 bases, and 6 bases separated the two germline ends. CDR3 DNA: TGTGCCAGCAGTTTAAATCAGAATGAAAAACTGTTTTTT. Translation gives CASSLNQNEKLFF.

V usage is TRBV28 and J usage is TRBJ2-3; either TRBD1 or TRBD2 may fit D (5 bases each). The CDR3 has 14 residues. V was shortened by 6 bases and J by 0 bases, with 10 bases between the two germline ends. In germline, CDR1 is MDHEN, CDR2 SYDVKM. The CDR3 reads CASSRDPSTDTQYF. The CDR3 DNA reads TGTGCCAGCAGCCGGGACCCCAGCACAGATACGCAGTATTTT.

J is TRBJ2-7 and V is TRBV5-6, with D unclear. V dropped 2 bases and J dropped 6 bases, with 6 bases sitting between them. The CDR3 extends over 11 amino acids. The germline V gene has CDR1 SGHDT and CDR2 YYEEEE. CDR3 loop: CASSFSTEQYF. The CDR3, as DNA: TGTGCCAGCAGCTTCTCCACCGAGCAGTACTTC. The full variable domain, in which reference TRBV5-6 and TRBJ2-7 provide the parts outside the CDR3, is DAGVTQSPTHLIKTRGQQVTLRCSPKSGHDTVSWYQQALGQGPQFIFQYYEEEERQRGNFPDRFSGHQFPNYSSELNVNALLLGDSALYLCASSFSTEQYFGPGTRLTVT.

The V gene is TRBV2, the J gene TRBJ2-1; TRBD2 matches at 12 bases. V gave up 6 bases and J gave up 3 bases; unmatched junction bases: 6. The germline CDR1 and CDR2 sequences are SNHLY and FYNNEI. This CDR3 region has 16 residues. The DNA for the CDR3 is TGTGCCAGCAGATCCCTAGCGGGGGGGATCTACAATGAGCAGTTCTTC. Amino acids: CASRSLAGGIYNEQFF.

The V and J genes are TRBV5-4 and TRBJ2-1; TRBD2 aligns across 11 bases. The CDR3 sequence is 14 residues long. J gave up 6 bases and V 5 bases, and 4 bases lay outside the gene matches. From germline, CDR1 is SGHNT and CDR2 YYREEE (reference sequence). The CDR3 DNA is TGTGCCAGCAGGACTAGCGGGGCGGGCAATGAGCAGTTCTTC. Translation: CASRTSGAGNEQFF.

The chain is built from TRBV28 and TRBJ1-6; D is uncertain. CDR1 is MDHEN, CDR2 SYDVKM, per germline. V lost 5 bases and J lost 8, with 4 bases in between. The CDR3 has 11 residues. The CDR3 is CASSLHSPLHF. The CDR3 nucleotides are TGTGCCAGCAGTCTTCATTCACCCCTCCACTTT.

A single count supports this clone. CDR3 in DNA: TGTGCCAGCAGCTTAGCCCCGGAAAATGAAAAACTGTTTTTT. Encoded protein: CASSLAPENEKLFF. The chain links TRBV7-8 to TRBJ1-4; D gene ambiguous. The CDR3 is 14 residues long. Per the germline V gene, CDR1 is SGHVS and CDR2 is FQNEAQ. V dropped 0 bases and J dropped 5 bases, with 7 bases sitting between them.

The chain links TRBV2 to TRBJ1-1; no clear D. The CDR3 covers 14 residues. In germline, CDR1 is SNHLY, CDR2 FYNNEI. The V gene lost 6 bases and the J gene lost 0 bases, with 11 bases spanning the gap. This chain's CDR3 is CASRETFLNTEAFF. The CDR3 DNA reads as TGTGCCAGCAGAGAAACCTTTTTGAACACTGAAGCTTTCTTT.